This TCR beta chain was observed in a study of monozygotic twins with cystic fibrosis. Study outcomes and limitations: Low clonality (median about 0.0095) suggested a mostly naive repertoire.

As regards this clone: The antigen is not known.

Only in-frame clones appear in the TCRdb table, and some are missing; sequencing was by immunoSEQ multiplex PCR. This sample has more than 15,000 clones, with roughly nine tenths found just once. With 3 bases clipped from V and 6 bases from J, the junction kept 7 bases outside the gene matches. Germline CDR1 MNHNS, CDR2 SASEGT. The CDR3 is 15 amino acids. V and J are TRBV6-1 and TRBJ1-3; 8 nucleotides align to TRBD1. Sequenced sample: blood. The TCR sequence derives from a girl aged 2 to 10 with cystic fibrosis. The CDR3 nucleotides read TGTGCCAGCAGTGATATTCAGGGGGCCTCAAACACCATATATTTT. Translated, it gives CASSDIQGASNTIYF.